This T cell receptor (beta chain) was observed in a study of control samples from healthy donors and cancer patients (TCRdb year 2020). The library was obtained by the immunoSEQ multiplex PCR assay. Not all clones reach the TCRdb copy of this immuneACCESS table, which keeps in-frame sequences only. Checked studies attribute under half of the gap to unresolved V genes and leave the rest unexplained. In all, the sample holds fewer than 150,000 clones, and about 93% of those were seen once. The top ten hold 2% to 2.5% of the sample. The CDR1 and CDR2 encoded by the germline V gene are MNHEY and SVGAGI. Taken from cysteine to phenylalanine, the CDR3 has 15 residues. CDR3 DNA is the only sequence kept; it has 45 bases, read in frame from the first base. V and J lose 4 bases and 0 bases, and a span of 13 bases separates them. Note on this clone: There is no known antigen for this receptor. Per-base qualities were not stored, and no clone one base away is much larger.

Sequences were obtained from blood. This clonotype originated in a young man in good health. In this chain, TRBV6-5 is recombined with TRBJ2-7, with no confident D gene call. The nucleotides are TGTGCCAGCAGTTCCGCGACCGAGGTCTCCTACGAGCAGTACTTC. It specifies CASSSATEVSYEQYF.